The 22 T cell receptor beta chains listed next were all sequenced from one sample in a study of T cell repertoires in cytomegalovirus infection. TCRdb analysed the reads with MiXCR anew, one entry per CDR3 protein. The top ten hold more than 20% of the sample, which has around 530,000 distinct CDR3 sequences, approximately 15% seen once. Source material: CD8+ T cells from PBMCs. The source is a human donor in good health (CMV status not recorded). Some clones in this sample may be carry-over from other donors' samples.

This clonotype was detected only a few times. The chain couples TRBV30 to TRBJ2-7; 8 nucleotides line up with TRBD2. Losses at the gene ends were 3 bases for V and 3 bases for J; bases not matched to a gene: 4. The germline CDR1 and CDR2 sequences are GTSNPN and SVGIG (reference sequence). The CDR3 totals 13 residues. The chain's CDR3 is CAWRLAGIYEQYF. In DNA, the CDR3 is TGTGCCTGGAGGTTAGCGGGAATCTACGAGCAGTACTTC.

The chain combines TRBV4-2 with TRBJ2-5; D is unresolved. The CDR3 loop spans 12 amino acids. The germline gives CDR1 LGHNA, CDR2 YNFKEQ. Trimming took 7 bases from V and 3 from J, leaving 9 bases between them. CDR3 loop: CASKDEEETQYF. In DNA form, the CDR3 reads TGTGCCAGCAAAGACGAGGAAGAGACCCAGTACTTC.

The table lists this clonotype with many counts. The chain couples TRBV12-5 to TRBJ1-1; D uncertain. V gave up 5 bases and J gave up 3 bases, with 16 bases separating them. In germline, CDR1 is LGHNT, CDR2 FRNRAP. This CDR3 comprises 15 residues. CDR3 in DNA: TGTGCTAGTGGTCCGTGGACGGGGATGTACACTGAAGCTTTCTTT. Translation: CASGPWTGMYTEAFF. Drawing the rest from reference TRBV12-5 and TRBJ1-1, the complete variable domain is DARVTQTPRHKVTEMGQEVTMRCQPILGHNTVFWYRQTMMQGLELLAYFRNRAPLDDSGMPKDRFSAEMPDATLATLKIQPSEPRDSAVYFCASGPWTGMYTEAFFGQGTRLTVV.

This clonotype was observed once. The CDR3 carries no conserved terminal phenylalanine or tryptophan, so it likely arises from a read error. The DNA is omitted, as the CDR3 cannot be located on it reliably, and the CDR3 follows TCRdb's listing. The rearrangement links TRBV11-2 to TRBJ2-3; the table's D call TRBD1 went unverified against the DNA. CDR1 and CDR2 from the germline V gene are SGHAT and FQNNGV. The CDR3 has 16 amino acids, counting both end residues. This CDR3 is CASSFSRDGSTDTQCY.

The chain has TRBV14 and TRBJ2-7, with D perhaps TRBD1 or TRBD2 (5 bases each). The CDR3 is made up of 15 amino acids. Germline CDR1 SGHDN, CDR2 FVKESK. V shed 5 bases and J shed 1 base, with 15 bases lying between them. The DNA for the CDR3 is TGTGCCAGCAGCGCCCGGGACGGACCATCCTACGAGCAGTACTTC. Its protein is CASSARDGPSYEQYF. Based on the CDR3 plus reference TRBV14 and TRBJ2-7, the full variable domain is EAGVTQFPSHSVIEKGQTVTLRCDPISGHDNLYWYRRVMGKEIKFLLHFVKESKQDESGMPNNRFLAERTGGTYSTLKVQPAELEDSGVYFCASSARDGPSYEQYFGPGTRLTVT.

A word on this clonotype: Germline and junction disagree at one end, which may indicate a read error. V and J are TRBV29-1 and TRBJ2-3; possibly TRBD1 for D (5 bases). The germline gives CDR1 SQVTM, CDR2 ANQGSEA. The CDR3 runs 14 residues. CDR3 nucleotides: TGCAGCGTTGAAGGAAGGGGATTGGCGGATACGAAGTATTTT. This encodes CSVEGRGLADTKYF.

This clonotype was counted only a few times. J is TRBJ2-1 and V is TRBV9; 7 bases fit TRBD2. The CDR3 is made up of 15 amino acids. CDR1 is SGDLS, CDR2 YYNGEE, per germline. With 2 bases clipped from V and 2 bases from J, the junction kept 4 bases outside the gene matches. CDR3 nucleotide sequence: TGTGCCAGCAGCGTGGCGGGGGAAGCCTACAATGAGCAGTTCTTC. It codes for CASSVAGEAYNEQFF.

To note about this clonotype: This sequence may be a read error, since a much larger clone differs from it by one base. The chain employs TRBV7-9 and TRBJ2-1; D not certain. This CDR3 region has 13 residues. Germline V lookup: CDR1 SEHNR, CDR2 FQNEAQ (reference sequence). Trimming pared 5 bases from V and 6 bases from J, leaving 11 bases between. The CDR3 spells CASSPSFGNEQFF. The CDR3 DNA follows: TGTGCCAGCAGCCCCTCGTTCGGCAATGAGCAGTTCTTC.

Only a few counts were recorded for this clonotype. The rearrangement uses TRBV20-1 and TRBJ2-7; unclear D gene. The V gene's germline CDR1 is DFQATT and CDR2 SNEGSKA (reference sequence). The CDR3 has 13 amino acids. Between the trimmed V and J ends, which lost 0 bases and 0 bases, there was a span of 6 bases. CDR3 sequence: CSAREVVSYEQYF. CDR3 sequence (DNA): TGCAGTGCTAGAGAGGTAGTCTCCTACGAGCAGTACTTC.

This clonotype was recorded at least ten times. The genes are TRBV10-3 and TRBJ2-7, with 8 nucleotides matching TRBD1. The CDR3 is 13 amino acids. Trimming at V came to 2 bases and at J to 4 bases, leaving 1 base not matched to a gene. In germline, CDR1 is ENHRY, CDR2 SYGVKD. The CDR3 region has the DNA TGTGCCATCAGTGAGCAGGGGGCGTACGAGCAGTACTTC. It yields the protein CAISEQGAYEQYF.

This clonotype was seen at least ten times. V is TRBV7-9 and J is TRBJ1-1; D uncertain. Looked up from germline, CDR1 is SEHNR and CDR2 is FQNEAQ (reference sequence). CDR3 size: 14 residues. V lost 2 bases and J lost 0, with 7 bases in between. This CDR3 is CASSLTEMNTEAFF. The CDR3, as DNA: TGTGCCAGCAGCTTAACAGAAATGAACACTGAAGCTTTCTTT.

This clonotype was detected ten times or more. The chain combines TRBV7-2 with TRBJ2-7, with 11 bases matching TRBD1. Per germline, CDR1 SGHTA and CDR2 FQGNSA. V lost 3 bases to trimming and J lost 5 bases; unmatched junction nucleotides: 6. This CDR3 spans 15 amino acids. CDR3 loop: CASSFGQGARDEQYF. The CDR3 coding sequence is TGTGCCAGCAGCTTCGGACAGGGGGCGCGGGACGAGCAGTACTTC.

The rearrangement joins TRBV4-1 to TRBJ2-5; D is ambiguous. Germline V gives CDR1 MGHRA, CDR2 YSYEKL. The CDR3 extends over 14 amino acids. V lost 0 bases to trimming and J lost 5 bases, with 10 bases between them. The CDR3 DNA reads TGCGCCAGCAGCCAAGATCGAGTAAGTGAGACCCAGTACTTC. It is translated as CASSQDRVSETQYF.

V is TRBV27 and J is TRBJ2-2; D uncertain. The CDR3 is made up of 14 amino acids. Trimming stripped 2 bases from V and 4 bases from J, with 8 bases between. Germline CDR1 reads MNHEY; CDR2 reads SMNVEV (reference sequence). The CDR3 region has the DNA TGTGCCAGCAGTTTAGGGTGGAGCACCGGGGAGCTGTTTTTT. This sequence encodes CASSLGWSTGELFF.

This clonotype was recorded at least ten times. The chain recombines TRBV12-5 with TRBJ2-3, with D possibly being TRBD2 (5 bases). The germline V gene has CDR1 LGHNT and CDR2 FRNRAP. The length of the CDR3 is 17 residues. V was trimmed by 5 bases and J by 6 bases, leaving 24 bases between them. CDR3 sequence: CASGTPLVMRVEDTQYF. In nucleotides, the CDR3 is TGTGCTAGTGGTACGCCCCTCGTTATGCGGGTCGAGGATACGCAGTATTTT.

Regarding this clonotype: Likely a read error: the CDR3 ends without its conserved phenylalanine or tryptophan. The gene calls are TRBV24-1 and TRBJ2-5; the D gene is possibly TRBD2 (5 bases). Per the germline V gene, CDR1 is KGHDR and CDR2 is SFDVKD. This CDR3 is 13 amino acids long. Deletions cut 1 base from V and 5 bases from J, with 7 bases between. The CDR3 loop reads CATSDFSGETQYL. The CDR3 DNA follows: TGTGCCACCAGTGATTTCTCGGGGGAGACCCAGTACTTA.

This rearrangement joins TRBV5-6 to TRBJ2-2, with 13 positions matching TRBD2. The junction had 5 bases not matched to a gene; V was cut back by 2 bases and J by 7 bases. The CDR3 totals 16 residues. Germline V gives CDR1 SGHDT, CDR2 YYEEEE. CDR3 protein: CASSLGLAGEHGELFF. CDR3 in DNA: TGTGCCAGCAGCTTAGGACTAGCGGGAGAACACGGGGAGCTGTTTTTT. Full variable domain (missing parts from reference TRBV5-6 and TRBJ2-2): DAGVTQSPTHLIKTRGQQVTLRCSPKSGHDTVSWYQQALGQGPQFIFQYYEEEERQRGNFPDRFSGHQFPNYSSELNVNALLLGDSALYLCASSLGLAGEHGELFFGEGSRLTVL.

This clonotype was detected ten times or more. The CDR3 protein is CASSSSGGLGEPQHF. CDR3 DNA: TGTGCCAGCAGCTCCTCAGGGGGCTTAGGTGAGCCCCAGCATTTT. The J gene is TRBJ1-5, the V gene TRBV7-2, with 8 bases matching TRBD1. The junction had 10 bases not matched to a gene; V was cut back by 4 bases and J by 8 bases. The CDR3 runs to 15 residues. Germline lookup yields CDR1 SGHTA and CDR2 FQGNSA.

The CDR3 spells CASRSSSVRDSYNEQFF. The CDR3 bases are TGTGCCAGCAGGAGTTCTAGCGTTCGAGACTCCTACAATGAGCAGTTCTTC. V is TRBV12-3 or TRBV12-4 and J is TRBJ2-1; D might be TRBD2 (6 bases). The CDR3 runs to 17 residues. The germline V and J ends were trimmed by 6 bases and 0 bases, with 18 bases remaining between them.

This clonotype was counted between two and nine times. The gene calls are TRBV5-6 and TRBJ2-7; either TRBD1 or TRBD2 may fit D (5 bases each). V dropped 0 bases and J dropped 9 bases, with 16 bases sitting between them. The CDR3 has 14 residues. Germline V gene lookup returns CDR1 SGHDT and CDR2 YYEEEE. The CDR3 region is CASSLDPGMTTQYF. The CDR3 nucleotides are TGTGCCAGCAGCTTGGACCCAGGGATGACTACGCAGTACTTC.

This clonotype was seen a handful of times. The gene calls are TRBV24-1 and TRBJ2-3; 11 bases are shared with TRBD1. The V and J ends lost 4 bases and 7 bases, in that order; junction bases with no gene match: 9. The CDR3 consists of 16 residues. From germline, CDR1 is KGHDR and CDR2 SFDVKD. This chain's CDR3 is CATSDPRTGGEYTQYF. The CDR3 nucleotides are TGTGCCACCAGTGACCCCCGGACAGGGGGCGAGTATACGCAGTATTTT.

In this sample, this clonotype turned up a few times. This CDR3 reads CAGTTGDTGELFF. The CDR3 bases are TGTGCCGGCACTACGGGCGACACCGGGGAGCTGTTTTTT. This chain joins TRBV6-1 and TRBJ2-2; D remains unclear. Germline CDR1 and CDR2: MNHNS and SASEGT. Between the trimmed V and J ends, which lost 11 bases and 3 bases, there was a span of 13 bases. This CDR3 is 13 amino acids long.